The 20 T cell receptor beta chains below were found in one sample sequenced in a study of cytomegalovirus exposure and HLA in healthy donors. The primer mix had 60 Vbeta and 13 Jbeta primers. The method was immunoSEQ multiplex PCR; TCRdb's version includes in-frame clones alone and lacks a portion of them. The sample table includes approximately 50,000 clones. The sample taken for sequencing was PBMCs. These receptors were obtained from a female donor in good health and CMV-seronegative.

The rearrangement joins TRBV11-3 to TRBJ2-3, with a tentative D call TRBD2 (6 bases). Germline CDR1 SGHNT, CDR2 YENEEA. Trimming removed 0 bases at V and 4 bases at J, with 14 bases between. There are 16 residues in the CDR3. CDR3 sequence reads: CASSLDWGEVADTQYF. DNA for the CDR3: TGTGCCAGCAGCTTAGATTGGGGGGAGGTGGCAGATACGCAGTATTTT. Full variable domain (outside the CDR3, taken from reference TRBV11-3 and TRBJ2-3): EAGVVQSPRYKIIEKKQPVAFWCNPISGHNTLYWYLQNLGQGPELLIRYENEEAVDDSQLPKDRFSAERLKGVDSTLKIQPAELGDSAVYLCASSLDWGEVADTQYFGPGTRLTVL.

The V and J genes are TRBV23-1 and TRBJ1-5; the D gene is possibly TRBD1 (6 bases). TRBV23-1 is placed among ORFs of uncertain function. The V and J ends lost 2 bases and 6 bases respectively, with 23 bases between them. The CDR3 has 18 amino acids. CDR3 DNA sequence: TGCGCCAGCAGTCAACCTTTCCTGGAACAGGGAAGTATTCAGCCCCAGCATTTT. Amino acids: CASSQPFLEQGSIQPQHF.

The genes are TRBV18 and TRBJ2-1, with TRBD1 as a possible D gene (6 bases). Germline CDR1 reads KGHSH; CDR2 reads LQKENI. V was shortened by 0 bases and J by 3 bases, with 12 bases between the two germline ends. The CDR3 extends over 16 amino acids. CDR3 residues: CASSPPNRAGYNEQFF. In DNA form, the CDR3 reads TGTGCCAGCTCACCACCGAACAGGGCTGGCTACAATGAGCAGTTCTTC.

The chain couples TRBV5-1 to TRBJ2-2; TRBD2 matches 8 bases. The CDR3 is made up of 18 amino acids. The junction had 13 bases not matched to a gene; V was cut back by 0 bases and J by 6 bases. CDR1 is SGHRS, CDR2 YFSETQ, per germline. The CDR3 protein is CASSLDGTGTSRSGELFF. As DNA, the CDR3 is TGCGCCAGCAGCTTGGACGGAACCGGGACTAGTCGCTCCGGGGAGCTGTTTTTT.

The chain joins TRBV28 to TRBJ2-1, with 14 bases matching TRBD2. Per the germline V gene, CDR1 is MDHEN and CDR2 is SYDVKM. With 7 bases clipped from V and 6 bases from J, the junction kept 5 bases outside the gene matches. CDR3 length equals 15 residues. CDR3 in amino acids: CASTVTSGRANEQFF. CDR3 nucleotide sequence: TGTGCCAGCACTGTGACTAGCGGGAGGGCCAATGAGCAGTTCTTC.

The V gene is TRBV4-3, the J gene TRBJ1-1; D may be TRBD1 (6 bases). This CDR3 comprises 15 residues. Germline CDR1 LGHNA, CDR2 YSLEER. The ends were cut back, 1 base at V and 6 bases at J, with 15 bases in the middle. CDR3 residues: CASSQVALQGSEAFF. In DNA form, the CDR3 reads TGCGCCAGCAGCCAAGTGGCCCTTCAGGGGTCTGAAGCTTTCTTT.

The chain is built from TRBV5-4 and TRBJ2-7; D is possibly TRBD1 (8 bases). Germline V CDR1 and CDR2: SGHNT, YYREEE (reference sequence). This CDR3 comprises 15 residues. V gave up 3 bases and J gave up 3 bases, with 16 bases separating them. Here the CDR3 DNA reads TGTGCCAGCAGCTCAACAGGGGGGGGAGACTACGAGCAGTACTTC. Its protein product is CASSSTGGGDYEQYF.

The CDR3 is CATRPGQGTDQPQHF. CDR3 DNA sequence: TGTGCCACCAGACCGGGACAGGGCACCGATCAGCCCCAGCATTTT. The chain couples TRBV15 to TRBJ1-5, with 9 bases aligning to TRBD1. J gave up 5 bases and V 6 bases, and 8 bases lay outside the gene matches. Germline values: CDR1 LNHNV, CDR2 YYDKDF (reference sequence). The CDR3 consists of 15 residues.

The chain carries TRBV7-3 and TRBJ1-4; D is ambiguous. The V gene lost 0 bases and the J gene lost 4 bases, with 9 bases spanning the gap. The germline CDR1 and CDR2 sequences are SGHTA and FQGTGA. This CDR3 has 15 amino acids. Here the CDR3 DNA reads TGTGCCAGCAGCTTAACGGGAGGCAGTAATGAAAAACTGTTTTTT. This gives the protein CASSLTGGSNEKLFF.

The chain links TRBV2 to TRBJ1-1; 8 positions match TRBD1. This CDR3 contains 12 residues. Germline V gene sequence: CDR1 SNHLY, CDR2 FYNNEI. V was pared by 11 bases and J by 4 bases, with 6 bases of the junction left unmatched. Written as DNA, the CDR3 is TGTGCCGGACAGGGTGAGGCCACTGAAGCTTTCTTT. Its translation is CAGQGEATEAFF.

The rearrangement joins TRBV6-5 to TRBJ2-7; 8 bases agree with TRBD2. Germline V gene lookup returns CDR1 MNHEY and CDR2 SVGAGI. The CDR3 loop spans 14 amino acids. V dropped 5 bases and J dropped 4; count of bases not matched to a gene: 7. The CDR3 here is CASSPRIAGYEQYF. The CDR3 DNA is TGTGCCAGCAGTCCTCGGATAGCGGGATACGAGCAGTACTTC.

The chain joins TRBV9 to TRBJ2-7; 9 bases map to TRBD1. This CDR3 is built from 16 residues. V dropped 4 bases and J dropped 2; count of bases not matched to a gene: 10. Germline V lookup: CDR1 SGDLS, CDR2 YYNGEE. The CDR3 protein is CASSPSPGQGTYEQYF. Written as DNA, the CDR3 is TGTGCCAGCAGCCCTTCGCCGGGACAGGGCACCTACGAGCAGTACTTC.

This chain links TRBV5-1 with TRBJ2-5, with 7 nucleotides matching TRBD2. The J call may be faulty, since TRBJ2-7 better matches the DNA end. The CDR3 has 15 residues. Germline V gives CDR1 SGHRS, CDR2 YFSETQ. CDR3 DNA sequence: TGCGCCAGCAGCTCGAGCGGGGCGGGCGCCTACGAGCAGTACTTC. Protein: CASSSSGAGAYEQYF.

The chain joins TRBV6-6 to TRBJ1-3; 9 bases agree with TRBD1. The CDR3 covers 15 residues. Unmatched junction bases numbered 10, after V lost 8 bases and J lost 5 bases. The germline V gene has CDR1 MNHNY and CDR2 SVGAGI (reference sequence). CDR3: CASVGDREWRNTIYF. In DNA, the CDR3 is TGTGCCAGCGTCGGGGACAGGGAATGGAGAAACACCATATATTTT.

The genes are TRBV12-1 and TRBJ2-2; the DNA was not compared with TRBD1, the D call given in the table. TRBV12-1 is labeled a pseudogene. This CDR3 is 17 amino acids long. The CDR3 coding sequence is TGTGCCAGCAGCCCCAAGCCCGGACAGGGGAACACCGGGGAGCTGTTTTTT. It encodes CASSPKPGQGNTGELFF.

CDR3 in amino acids: CASSLDPSSSGNTIYF. CDR3 sequence (DNA): TGCGCCAGCAGCTTGGATCCGTCTAGCTCTGGAAACACCATATATTTT. The chain uses TRBV5-1 and TRBJ1-3; D ambiguous. This CDR3 has 16 residues. Germline V lookup: CDR1 SGHRS, CDR2 YFSETQ. The V and J ends lost 0 bases and 0 bases respectively, with 10 bases between them.

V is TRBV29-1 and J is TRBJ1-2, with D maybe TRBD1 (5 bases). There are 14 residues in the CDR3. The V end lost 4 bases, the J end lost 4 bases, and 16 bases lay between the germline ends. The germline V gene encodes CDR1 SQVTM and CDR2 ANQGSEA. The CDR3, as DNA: TGCAGCGTTGCCGGGGGGGAGGTGGGCTATGGCTACACCTTC. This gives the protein CSVAGGEVGYGYTF.

The CDR3 DNA reads TGTGCCAGCAGCTTGGGGGGGGACAGTCTCTATGGCTACACCTTC. Residues: CASSLGGDSLYGYTF. The rearrangement joins TRBV5-5 to TRBJ1-2, with 7 bases lining up with TRBD1. Germline CDR1 reads SGHKS; CDR2 reads YYEKEE (reference sequence). This CDR3 spans 15 amino acids. V shed 0 bases and J 4 bases; nucleotides not matched to a gene: 6.

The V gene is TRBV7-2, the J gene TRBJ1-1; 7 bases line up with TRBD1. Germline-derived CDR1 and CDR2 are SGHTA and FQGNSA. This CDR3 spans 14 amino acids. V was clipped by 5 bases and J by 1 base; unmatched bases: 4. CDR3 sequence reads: CASSKNRGNTEAFF. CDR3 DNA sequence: TGTGCCAGCAGCAAGAACAGGGGGAACACTGAAGCTTTCTTT. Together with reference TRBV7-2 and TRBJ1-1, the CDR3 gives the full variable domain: GAGVSQSPSNKVTEKGKDVELRCDPISGHTALYWYRQSLGQGLEFLIYFQGNSAPDKSGLPSDRFSAERTGGSVSTLTIQRTQQEDSAVYLCASSKNRGNTEAFFGQGTRLTVV.

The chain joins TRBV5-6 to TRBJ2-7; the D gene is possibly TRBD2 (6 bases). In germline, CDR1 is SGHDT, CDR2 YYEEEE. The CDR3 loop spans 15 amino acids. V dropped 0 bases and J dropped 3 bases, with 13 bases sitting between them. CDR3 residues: CASSLGAGLVYEQYF. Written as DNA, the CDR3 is TGTGCCAGCAGCTTGGGGGCGGGGTTGGTCTACGAGCAGTACTTC. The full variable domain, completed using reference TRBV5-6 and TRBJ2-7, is DAGVTQSPTHLIKTRGQQVTLRCSPKSGHDTVSWYQQALGQGPQFIFQYYEEEERQRGNFPDRFSGHQFPNYSSELNVNALLLGDSALYLCASSLGAGLVYEQYFGPGTRLTVT.